This T cell receptor (beta chain) was sequenced during a study of control samples from healthy donors and cancer patients. CDR1 and CDR2 from the germline V gene are MGHRA and YSYEKL. CDR3 size: 16 residues. The germline V and J ends were trimmed by 1 base and 3 bases, with 12 bases remaining between them. Sequenced by immunoSEQ multiplex PCR; TCRdb stores in-frame clones only, minus some. Of approximately 170,000 clones listed, around 90% are singletons. The rearrangement uses TRBV4-1 and TRBJ1-4; D gene unclear. The receptor's source is a woman aged 45-65 years in good health. The sequenced sample was blood. The CDR3 region has the DNA TGCGCCAGCAGCCAAGCCACGACAATCGCTAATGAAAAACTGTTTTTT. It codes for CASSQATTIANEKLFF.